What follows describes a single T cell receptor (beta chain). Its antigen remains unknown. This sample was included in a study of OX40 agonist ivuxolimab in advanced cancers. CDR3 length: 15 residues. Germline-derived CDR1 and CDR2 are SSHAT and FNYEAQ (reference sequence). V gave up 1 base and J gave up 2 bases, with 10 bases separating them. The method was immunoSEQ multiplex PCR; TCRdb's version includes in-frame clones alone and lacks a portion of them. The sample records roughly 100,000 clones, around 87% being singletons. Study-wide points: Expanded clones were, on average, more numerous among CD8+ T cells than CD4+. Low clonal expansion, among the lowest seen, marked partial responders at 0.1-3.0 mg/kg.

The clonotype was recovered from an adult with an advanced solid tumor such as melanoma, head and neck, liver or kidney cancer. The starting material was CD4+ or CD8+ T cells sorted from blood, obtained in a trial of the OX40 agonist ivuxolimab. This chain links TRBV7-7 with TRBJ2-3, with D perhaps matching TRBD2 (7 bases). CDR3 nucleotides: TGTGCCAGCAGCTTAGGGGGGGGCCCCACAGATACGCAGTATTTT. It encodes CASSLGGGPTDTQYF.